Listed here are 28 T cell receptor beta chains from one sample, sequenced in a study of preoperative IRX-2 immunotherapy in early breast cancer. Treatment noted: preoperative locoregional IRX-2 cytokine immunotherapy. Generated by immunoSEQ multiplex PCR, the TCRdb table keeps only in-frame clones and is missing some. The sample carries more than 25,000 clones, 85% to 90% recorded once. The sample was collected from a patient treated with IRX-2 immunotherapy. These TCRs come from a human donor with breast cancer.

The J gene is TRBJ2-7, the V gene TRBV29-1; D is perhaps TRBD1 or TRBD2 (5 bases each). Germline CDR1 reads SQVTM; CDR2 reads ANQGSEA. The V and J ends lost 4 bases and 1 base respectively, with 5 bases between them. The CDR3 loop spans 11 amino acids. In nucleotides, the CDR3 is TGCAGCGTTGGGGGGTCCTACGAGCAGTACTTC. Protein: CSVGGSYEQYF.

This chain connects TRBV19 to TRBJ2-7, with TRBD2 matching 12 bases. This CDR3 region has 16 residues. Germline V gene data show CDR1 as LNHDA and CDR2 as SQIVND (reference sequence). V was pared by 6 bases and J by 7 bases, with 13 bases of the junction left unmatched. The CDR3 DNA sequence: TGTGCCAGTAGACACACCATACTAGCGGGAGGTGGTGAGCAGTACTTC. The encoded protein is CASRHTILAGGGEQYF.

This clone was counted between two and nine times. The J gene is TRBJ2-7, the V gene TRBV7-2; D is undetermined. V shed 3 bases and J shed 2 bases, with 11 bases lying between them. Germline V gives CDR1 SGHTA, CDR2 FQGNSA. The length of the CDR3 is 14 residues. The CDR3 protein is CASSLGDKAYEQYF. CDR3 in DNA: TGTGCCAGCAGCTTGGGTGACAAAGCCTACGAGCAGTACTTC. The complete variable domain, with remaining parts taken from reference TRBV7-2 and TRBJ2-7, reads GAGVSQSPSNKVTEKGKDVELRCDPISGHTALYWYRQSLGQGLEFLIYFQGNSAPDKSGLPSDRFSAERTGGSVSTLTIQRTQQEDSAVYLCASSLGDKAYEQYFGPGTRLTVT.

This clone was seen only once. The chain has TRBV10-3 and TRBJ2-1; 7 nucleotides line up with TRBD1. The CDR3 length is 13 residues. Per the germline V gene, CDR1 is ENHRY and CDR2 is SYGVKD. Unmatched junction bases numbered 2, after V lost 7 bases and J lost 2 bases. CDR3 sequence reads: CAITGQTYNEQFF. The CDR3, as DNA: TGTGCCATCACGGGACAGACCTACAATGAGCAGTTCTTC.

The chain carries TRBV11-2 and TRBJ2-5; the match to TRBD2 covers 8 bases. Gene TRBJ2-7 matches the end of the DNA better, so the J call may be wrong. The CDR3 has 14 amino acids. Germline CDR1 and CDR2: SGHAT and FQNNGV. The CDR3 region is CASSLVAGSYEQYF. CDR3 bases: TGTGCCAGCAGCTTAGTAGCGGGATCCTACGAGCAGTACTTC.

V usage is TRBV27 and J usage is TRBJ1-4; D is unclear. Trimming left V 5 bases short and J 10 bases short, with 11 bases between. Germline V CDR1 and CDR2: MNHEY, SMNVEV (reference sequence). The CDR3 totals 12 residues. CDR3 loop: CASSAQSGKLFF. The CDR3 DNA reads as TGTGCCAGCAGTGCACAGTCAGGAAAACTGTTTTTT.

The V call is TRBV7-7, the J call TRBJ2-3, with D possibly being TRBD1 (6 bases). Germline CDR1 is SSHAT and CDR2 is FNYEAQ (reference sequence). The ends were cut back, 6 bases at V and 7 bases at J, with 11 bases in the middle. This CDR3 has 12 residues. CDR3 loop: CASSPGGYTQYF. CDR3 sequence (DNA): TGTGCCAGCAGTCCTGGGGGCTATACGCAGTATTTT.

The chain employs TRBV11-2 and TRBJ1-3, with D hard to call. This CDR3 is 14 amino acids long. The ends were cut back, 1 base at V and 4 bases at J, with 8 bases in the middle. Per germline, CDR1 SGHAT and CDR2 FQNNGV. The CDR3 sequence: CASSLVGPGNTIYF. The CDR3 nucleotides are TGTGCCAGCAGCTTAGTAGGGCCGGGAAACACCATATATTTT.

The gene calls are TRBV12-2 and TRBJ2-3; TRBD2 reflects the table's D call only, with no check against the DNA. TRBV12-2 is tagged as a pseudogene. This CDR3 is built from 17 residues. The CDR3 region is CASRLVGPRATGDTQYF. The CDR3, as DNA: TGTGCAAGTCGCTTAGTAGGCCCCCGGGCAACGGGGGATACGCAGTATTTT.

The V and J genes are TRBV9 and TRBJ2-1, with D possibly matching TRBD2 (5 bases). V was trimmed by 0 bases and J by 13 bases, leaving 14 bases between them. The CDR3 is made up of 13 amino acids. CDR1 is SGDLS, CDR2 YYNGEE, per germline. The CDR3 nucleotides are TGTGCCAGCAGCGTAGAGTTGGGGAGCCCTCAGTTCTTC. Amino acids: CASSVELGSPQFF.

This CDR3 reads CASSLVGNEQYF. In nucleotides, the CDR3 is TGTGCCAGCAGCTTAGTAGGGAACGAGCAGTACTTC. The J gene is TRBJ2-7, the V gene TRBV7-6; D is unclear. The V end was cut by 1 base, the J end by 5 bases, with 6 bases between. Germline V gives CDR1 SGHVS, CDR2 FNYEAQ. The CDR3 is 12 residues long.

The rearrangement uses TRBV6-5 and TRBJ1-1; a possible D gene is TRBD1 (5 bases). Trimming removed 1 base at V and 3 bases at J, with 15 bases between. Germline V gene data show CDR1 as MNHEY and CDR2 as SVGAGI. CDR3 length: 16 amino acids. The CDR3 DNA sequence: TGTGCCAGCAGTTACTACTTGTTCGGGGGGGACACTGAAGCTTTCTTT. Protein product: CASSYYLFGGDTEAFF.

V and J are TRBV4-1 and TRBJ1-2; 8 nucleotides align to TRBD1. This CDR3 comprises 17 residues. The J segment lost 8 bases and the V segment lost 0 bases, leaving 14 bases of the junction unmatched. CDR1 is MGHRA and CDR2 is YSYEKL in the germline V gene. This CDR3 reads CASSQDRFSGQGYGYTF. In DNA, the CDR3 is TGCGCCAGCAGCCAAGACCGCTTTTCAGGACAGGGATACGGCTACACCTTC.

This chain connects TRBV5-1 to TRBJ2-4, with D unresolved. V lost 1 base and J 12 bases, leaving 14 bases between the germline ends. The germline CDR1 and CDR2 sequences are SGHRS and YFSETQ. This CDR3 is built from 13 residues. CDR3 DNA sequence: TGCGCCAGCAGCTTGTCCCAGGAAGGTGGTCAGTACTTC. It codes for CASSLSQEGGQYF.

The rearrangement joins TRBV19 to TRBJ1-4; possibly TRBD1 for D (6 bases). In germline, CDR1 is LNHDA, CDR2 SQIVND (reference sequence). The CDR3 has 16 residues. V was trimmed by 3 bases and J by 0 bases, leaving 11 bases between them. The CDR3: CASSIPGQSTNEKLFF. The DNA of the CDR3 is TGTGCCAGTAGTATCCCCGGACAGTCAACTAATGAAAAACTGTTTTTT.

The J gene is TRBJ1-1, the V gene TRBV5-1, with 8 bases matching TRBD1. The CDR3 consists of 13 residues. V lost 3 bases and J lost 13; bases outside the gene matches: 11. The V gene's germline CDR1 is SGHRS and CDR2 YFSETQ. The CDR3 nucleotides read TGCGCCAGCAGCTGGACAGGGCCCCTGGGAGATTTCTTT. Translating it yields CASSWTGPLGDFF.

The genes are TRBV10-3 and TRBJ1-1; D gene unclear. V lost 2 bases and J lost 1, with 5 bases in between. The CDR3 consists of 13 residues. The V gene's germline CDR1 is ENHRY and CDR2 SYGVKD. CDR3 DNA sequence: TGTGCCATCAGTGAGGGGCAGAACACTGAAGCTTTCTTT. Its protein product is CAISEGQNTEAFF.

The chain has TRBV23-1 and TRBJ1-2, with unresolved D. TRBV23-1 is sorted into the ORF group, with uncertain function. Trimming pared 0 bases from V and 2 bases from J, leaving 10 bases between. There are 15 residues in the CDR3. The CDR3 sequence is CASSQSRGANYGYTF. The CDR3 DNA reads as TGCGCCAGCAGTCAATCTCGGGGAGCAAACTATGGCTACACCTTC.

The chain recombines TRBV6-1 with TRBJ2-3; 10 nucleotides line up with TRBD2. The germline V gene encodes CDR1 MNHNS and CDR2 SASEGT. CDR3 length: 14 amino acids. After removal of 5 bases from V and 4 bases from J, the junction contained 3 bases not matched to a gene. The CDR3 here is CASSSSGRADTQYF. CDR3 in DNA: TGTGCCAGCAGTTCTAGCGGGAGAGCAGATACGCAGTATTTT.

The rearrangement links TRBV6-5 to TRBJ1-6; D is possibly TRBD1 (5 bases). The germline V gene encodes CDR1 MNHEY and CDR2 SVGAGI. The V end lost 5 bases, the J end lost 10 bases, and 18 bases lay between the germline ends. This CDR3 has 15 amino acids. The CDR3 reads CASSTGLRGDSPLHF. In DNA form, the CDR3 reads TGTGCCAGCAGTACGGGTCTGAGAGGGGACTCACCCCTCCACTTT.

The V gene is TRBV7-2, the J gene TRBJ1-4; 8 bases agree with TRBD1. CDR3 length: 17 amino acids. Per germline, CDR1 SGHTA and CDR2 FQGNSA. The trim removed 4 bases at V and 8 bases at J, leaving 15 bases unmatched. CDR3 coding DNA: TGTGCCAGCAGCTCAAAAGGGACAGGCAGGCTAGGGGAAAAACTGTTTTTT. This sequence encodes CASSSKGTGRLGEKLFF.

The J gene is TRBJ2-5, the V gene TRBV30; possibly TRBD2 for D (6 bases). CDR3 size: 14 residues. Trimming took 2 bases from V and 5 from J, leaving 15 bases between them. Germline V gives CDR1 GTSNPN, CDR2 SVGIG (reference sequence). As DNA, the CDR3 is TGTGCCTGGAGTAACCCGGGAGTATTGGAGACCCAGTACTTC. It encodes CAWSNPGVLETQYF.

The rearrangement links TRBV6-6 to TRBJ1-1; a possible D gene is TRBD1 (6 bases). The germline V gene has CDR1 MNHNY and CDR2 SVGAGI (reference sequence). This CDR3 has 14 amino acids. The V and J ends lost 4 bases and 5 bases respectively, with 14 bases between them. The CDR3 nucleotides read TGTGCCAGCAGTTCCCTACAGGGTGAGACTGAAGCTTTCTTT. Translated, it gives CASSSLQGETEAFF.

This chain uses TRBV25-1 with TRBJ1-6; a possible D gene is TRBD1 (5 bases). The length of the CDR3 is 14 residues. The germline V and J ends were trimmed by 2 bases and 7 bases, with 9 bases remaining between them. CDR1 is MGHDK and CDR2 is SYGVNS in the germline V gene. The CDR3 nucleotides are TGTGCCAGCAGTGAAATGAGGGGAAATTCACCCCTCCACTTT. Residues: CASSEMRGNSPLHF.

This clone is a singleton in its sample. The CDR3 loop reads CASSAGASNQPQHF. CDR3 DNA sequence: TGTGCCAGCAGTGCAGGGGCTAGCAATCAGCCCCAGCATTTT. The chain has TRBV2 and TRBJ1-5; weak D call: TRBD1 (6 bases). Trimming shortened V by 4 bases and J by 0 bases, and 7 bases separated the two germline ends. CDR3 length: 14 amino acids. Germline CDR1 reads SNHLY; CDR2 reads FYNNEI.

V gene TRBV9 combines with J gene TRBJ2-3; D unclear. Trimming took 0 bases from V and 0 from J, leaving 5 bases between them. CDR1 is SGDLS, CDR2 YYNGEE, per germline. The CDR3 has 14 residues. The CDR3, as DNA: TGTGCCAGCAGCGTAGCTCTAAGCACAGATACGCAGTATTTT. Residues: CASSVALSTDTQYF.

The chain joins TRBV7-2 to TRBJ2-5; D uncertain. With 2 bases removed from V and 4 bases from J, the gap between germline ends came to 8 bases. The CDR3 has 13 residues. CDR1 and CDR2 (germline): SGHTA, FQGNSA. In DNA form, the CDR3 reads TGTGCCAGCAGCTTACTAGGGCTAGAGACCCAGTACTTC. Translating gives CASSLLGLETQYF. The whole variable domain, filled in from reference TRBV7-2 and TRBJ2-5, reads GAGVSQSPSNKVTEKGKDVELRCDPISGHTALYWYRQSLGQGLEFLIYFQGNSAPDKSGLPSDRFSAERTGGSVSTLTIQRTQQEDSAVYLCASSLLGLETQYFGPGTRLLVL.

The CDR3 DNA reads TGTGCCAGTAGTAGGCGGGGGGCCTTTTCTAGCACAGATACGCAGTATTTT. Translation gives CASSRRGAFSSTDTQYF. The rearrangement joins TRBV19 to TRBJ2-3; TRBD2 matches at 8 bases. The CDR3 contains 17 residues. Germline trimming cut 4 bases from V and 0 bases from J; bases unmatched to any gene: 9. The germline V gene encodes CDR1 LNHDA and CDR2 SQIVND (reference sequence). Variable domain in full (rest from reference TRBV19 and TRBJ2-3): DGGITQSPKYLFRKEGQNVTLSCEQNLNHDAMYWYRQDPGQGLRLIYYSQIVNDFQKGDIAEGYSVSREKKESFPLTVTSAQKNPTAFYLCASSRRGAFSSTDTQYFGPGTRLTVL.